A selection of T cell receptor beta chains follows, all from one sample in a study of vaccination and CD4 T cells after COVID-19. The antigens of these receptors remain unknown. In TCRdb, the PCR reads were re-called with MiXCR into one record per CDR3 protein. This sample has roughly 18,000 distinct CDR3 sequences, with roughly 50% found just once. The specimen sequenced was CD4+ T cells from blood, cultured in vitro. Every receptor here comes from a human donor who had recovered from COVID-19. Each CDR3 is given with its conserved first and last residue. The order of the fields is J gene, clone size, V gene, D gene, CDR3 DNA, CDR3 protein. The D gene is left open where the match is weak. A clone size is listed for some rows: how often the clone was seen (once, few, many), or a class if it is expanded.

J gene: TRBJ1-2
clone size: .
V gene: TRBV15
D gene: .
CDR3 DNA: TGTGCCACCAGCAGGGCCGGTGTCCATGGCTACACCTTC
CDR3 protein: CATSRAGVHGYTF

J gene: TRBJ1-6
clone size: .
V gene: TRBV7-2
D gene: .
CDR3 DNA: TGTGCCAGCAGCTTAGATGGCCATTCACCCCTCCACTTT
CDR3 protein: CASSLDGHSPLHF

J gene: TRBJ2-7
clone size: .
V gene: TRBV23-1
D gene: .
CDR3 DNA: TGCGCCACCACCGCGGGGGCCGGGTACGAGCAGTACTTC
CDR3 protein: CATTAGAGYEQYF

J gene: TRBJ1-5
clone size: .
V gene: TRBV19
D gene: .
CDR3 DNA: TGTGCCAGTAGTATAGACCACACGGAACGGCCCCAGCATTTT
CDR3 protein: CASSIDHTERPQHF

J gene: TRBJ1-5
clone size: once
V gene: TRBV12-3/TRBV12-4
D gene: .
CDR3 DNA: TGTGCCAGCAGTTTACAACGGAGGCCTAATCAGCCCCAGCATTTT
CDR3 protein: CASSLQRRPNQPQHF

J gene: TRBJ1-6
clone size: few
V gene: TRBV19
D gene: .
CDR3 DNA: TGTGCCAGTAGAATGTCGACAGGTCCTAATTCACCCCTCCACTTT
CDR3 protein: CASRMSTGPNSPLHF

J gene: TRBJ2-3
clone size: .
V gene: TRBV20-1
D gene: .
CDR3 DNA: TGCAGTGCTAGCCCAGGGTTCAGTACGCAGTATTTT
CDR3 protein: CSASPGFSTQYF

J gene: TRBJ2-5
clone size: few
V gene: TRBV7-9
D gene: .
CDR3 DNA: TGTGCCAGCAGCTACGGACCTGGGGAGACCCAGTACTTC
CDR3 protein: CASSYGPGETQYF

J gene: TRBJ1-3
clone size: .
V gene: TRBV7-8
D gene: .
CDR3 DNA: TGTGCCAGCAGCTTAGGTTTGACGGCGGCTTTCACCATATATTTT
CDR3 protein: CASSLGLTAAFTIYF

J gene: TRBJ2-3
clone size: .
V gene: TRBV21-1
D gene: .
CDR3 DNA: TGTGCCAGGGAGCGGGGTGGGTTGTTGGCAGATACGCAGTATTTT
CDR3 protein: CARERGGLLADTQYF

J gene: TRBJ2-7
clone size: few
V gene: TRBV6-2/TRBV6-3
D gene: .
CDR3 DNA: TGTGCCAGCAGTCTCCGGGACAACTACGAGCAGTACTTC
CDR3 protein: CASSLRDNYEQYF

J gene: TRBJ1-5
clone size: .
V gene: TRBV15
D gene: .
CDR3 DNA: TGTGCCACCTGCAAGAGTAGGGACGGCAATCAGCCCCAGCATTTT
CDR3 protein: CATCKSRDGNQPQHF

J gene: TRBJ2-1
clone size: .
V gene: TRBV24-1
D gene: TRBD2
CDR3 DNA: TGTGCCACCAGTCACGTAGCGGGAGGGCCTGGGTACAATGAGCAGTTCTTC
CDR3 protein: CATSHVAGGPGYNEQFF

J gene: TRBJ1-5
clone size: .
V gene: TRBV12-5
D gene: .
CDR3 DNA: TGTGCTAGTGGACACTCAGGGCTCCAGCATTTT
CDR3 protein: CASGHSGLQHF

J gene: TRBJ1-3
clone size: .
V gene: TRBV20-1
D gene: TRBD1
CDR3 DNA: TGCAGTGCCACGGGACAGGGGTGGAACACCATATATTTT
CDR3 protein: CSATGQGWNTIYF

J gene: TRBJ1-2
clone size: .
V gene: TRBV6-5
D gene: TRBD1
CDR3 DNA: TGTGCCACAGTTCCAGGGGGGGCGGACTATGGCTACACCTTC
CDR3 protein: CATVPGGADYGYTF

J gene: TRBJ2-7
clone size: .
V gene: TRBV7-2
D gene: TRBD1
CDR3 DNA: TGTGCCAGCGGCTTAGTACGGGACAGGGACTACGAGCAGTACTTC
CDR3 protein: CASGLVRDRDYEQYF

J gene: TRBJ2-5
clone size: few
V gene: TRBV19
D gene: .
CDR3 DNA: TGTGCCAGTAGTAGCCAACGGCAAGAGACCCAGTACTTC
CDR3 protein: CASSSQRQETQYF

J gene: TRBJ1-2
clone size: .
V gene: TRBV20-1
D gene: .
CDR3 DNA: TGCAGTGCGCTAACGGGACTCAAGGGCGAGAGCTACACCTTC
CDR3 protein: CSALTGLKGESYTF